Listed below are T cell receptor beta chains from one sample, sequenced in a study. TCRdb called the 5' RACE reads again in MiXCR, with one record for every CDR3 protein. Of around 50,000 distinct CDR3 sequences in the sample, about 28% were seen once. The specimen sequenced was tumor-infiltrating memory CD4+ T cells sorted from the breast tumor. These receptor sequences come from a female donor with breast cancer. CDR3s include the opening cysteine and the closing phenylalanine or tryptophan. D genes are given only for firm matches. Clone size appears in some rows only: once, few, many, or a class for an expanded clone.

TRBD1	TRBV5-1	TRBJ2-7	few	TGCGCCAGCAGCCAAACAGGGGGTAACGAGCAGTACTTC	CASSQTGGNEQYF
TRBD1	TRBV28	TRBJ2-5	-	TGTGCCAGCAGACCGTCCCAGGGGGCGGTATCAGAGACCCAGTACTTC	CASRPSQGAVSETQYF
TRBD1	TRBV5-1	TRBJ2-7	-	TGCGCCAGCAGCTTGGGACAGGGGGCCTACGAGCAGTACTTC	CASSLGQGAYEQYF
-	TRBV7-9	TRBJ1-6	few	TGTGCCAGCAGGGATGGGGACGGGAATAATTCACCCCTCCACTTT	CASRDGDGNNSPLHF
-	TRBV6-5	TRBJ1-5	few	TGTGCCAGCAGCCGATTCGACAGTAATCAGCCCCAGCATTTT	CASSRFDSNQPQHF
-	TRBV15	TRBJ2-7	few	TGTGCCACCAGCAGAGGACACTCCTACGAGCAGTACTTC	CATSRGHSYEQYF
-	TRBV20-1	TRBJ2-1	many	TGCAGTGCTAGACGGCTAGCGAATATTGCTGAGCAGTTCTTC	CSARRLANIAEQFF
-	TRBV28	TRBJ2-2	few	TGTGCCAGCAGCCCCAGGGGAGTGTCGGGCACCGGGGAGCTGTTTTTT	CASSPRGVSGTGELFF
TRBD1	TRBV7-9	TRBJ1-5	medium-sized	TGTGCCAGCAGCCCGGACGGAGGACAGGGAGTGTCTCAGCCCCAGCATTTT	CASSPDGGQGVSQPQHF
TRBD2	TRBV5-1	TRBJ2-1	-	TGCGCCAGCAGCTTATACCCGGGACTAGCGGAACTTGGATCCTACAATGAGCAGTTCTTC	CASSLYPGLAELGSYNEQFF